One sample yielded the 32 T cell receptor beta chains listed below, sequenced in a study of T cells in Graves' hyperthyroidism and ophthalmopathy. TCR beta CDR3 region amplification was performed from RNA transcripts. The HTBI primer set drove a first-round RT-PCR of the TCR CDR3. TCRdb analysed the multiplex PCR reads with MiXCR anew, one entry per CDR3 protein. The sample has 650,000 to 750,000 distinct CDR3 sequences, approximately 14% seen once; the top ten hold roughly a tenth. Material for sequencing was blood. The receptors were sampled from a woman younger than 30 with Graves' hyperthyroidism.

The chain is built from TRBV24-1 and TRBJ2-2; D call uncertain. The V gene lost 1 base and the J gene lost 10 bases, with 9 bases spanning the gap. Germline V lookup: CDR1 KGHDR, CDR2 SFDVKD. The length of the CDR3 is 13 residues. The CDR3 loop is CATSDFYAEELFF. The CDR3 DNA is TGTGCCACCAGTGATTTCTACGCAGAGGAGCTGTTTTTT.

This clonotype was recorded many times. This rearrangement joins TRBV7-8 to TRBJ2-7; D not certain. This CDR3 region has 14 residues. Looked up from germline, CDR1 is SGHVS and CDR2 is FQNEAQ. V was clipped by 5 bases and J by 7 bases, with 18 bases between them. CDR3 sequence: CASSPWTGVGEQYF. As DNA, the CDR3 is TGTGCCAGCAGCCCGTGGACCGGAGTCGGGGAGCAGTACTTC.

The table lists this clonotype with many counts. The CDR3 is CSARDRRLSTDTQYF. The CDR3 nucleotides are TGCAGTGCTAGAGATCGGCGCCTAAGCACAGATACGCAGTATTTT. The chain has TRBV20-1 and TRBJ2-3; D is undetermined. The V gene's germline CDR1 is DFQATT and CDR2 SNEGSKA (reference sequence). There are 15 residues in the CDR3. Trimming cost V 0 bases and J 0 bases, with 10 bases left between them.

Note on this clonotype: A much bigger clone sits one base away, suggesting this may be a read error. The chain carries TRBV10-3 and TRBJ1-1; no reliable D call. The CDR3 contains 14 residues. Looked up from germline, CDR1 is ENHRY and CDR2 is SYGVKD. The V and J ends lost 5 bases and 2 bases respectively, with 12 bases between them. CDR3: CAISSETLNTEAFF. CDR3 nucleotides: TGTGCCATCAGTTCCGAGACATTAAACACTGAAGCTTTCTTT.

The table lists this clonotype with a few counts. The chain employs TRBV6-1 and TRBJ2-3; D remains unclear. Germline loops: CDR1 MNHNS, CDR2 SASEGT. Between the trimmed V and J ends, which lost 6 bases and 3 bases, there was a span of 7 bases. The CDR3 is 12 residues long. CDR3 in DNA: TGTGCCAGCAGGGGGTTAACAGATACGCAGTATTTT. Protein sequence: CASRGLTDTQYF.

This clonotype was recorded at least ten times. This chain uses TRBV7-2 with TRBJ1-4; TRBD1 matches 9 bases. J lost 8 bases, V lost 5 bases, and 6 bases had no gene match. The CDR3 runs 14 residues. Germline CDR1 reads SGHTA; CDR2 reads FQGNSA. For the CDR3, the DNA is TGTGCCAGCAGCACGCGGACAGGGGACGAAAAACTGTTTTTT. Residues: CASSTRTGDEKLFF.

This clonotype came up many times. This chain joins TRBV6-2 or TRBV6-3 and TRBJ2-7; D is unclear. There are 14 residues in the CDR3. From germline, CDR1 is MNHEY and CDR2 SVGEGT. Trimming removed 4 bases from V and 2 bases from J, with 12 bases in between. Here the CDR3 reads CASSSRILPYEQYF. The CDR3 nucleotides are TGTGCCAGCAGTTCCCGGATCCTCCCCTACGAGCAGTACTTC.

The chain combines TRBV13 with TRBJ2-1; possible D gene TRBD2, 6 bases. This CDR3 region has 12 residues. Deletions cut 5 bases from V and 13 bases from J, with 15 bases between. The germline CDR1 and CDR2 sequences are PRHDT and FYEKMQ (reference sequence). The CDR3 here is CASSVRGTPQFF. The CDR3 coding sequence is TGTGCCAGCAGCGTAAGAGGGACTCCACAGTTCTTC.

The sample holds many counts of this clonotype. The chain has TRBV2 and TRBJ2-3, with 9 nucleotides matching TRBD1. The length of the CDR3 is 16 residues. Germline-derived CDR1 and CDR2 are SNHLY and FYNNEI. The V gene end was trimmed by 7 bases and the J gene end by 3 bases; junction bases not matched to a gene: 11. CDR3 sequence: CASIPFRDRVTDTQYF. As DNA, the CDR3 is TGTGCCAGCATTCCCTTCCGGGACAGGGTGACAGATACGCAGTATTTT.

As concerns this clonotype: A clone one base away is much larger, so this may be a read error. CDR3 coding DNA: TGCGCCAGCAGCCAAGCCCCCGGGGGCGGAGGAGAGCAGTTCTTC. This encodes CASSQAPGGGGEQFF. The chain is built from TRBV4-3 and TRBJ2-1; D is possibly TRBD1 or TRBD2 (6 bases each). Trimming took 1 base from V and 10 from J, leaving 17 bases between them. The CDR3 runs to 15 residues. The germline V gene has CDR1 LGHNA and CDR2 YSLEER.

This clonotype appeared a few times. The chain is built from TRBV6-1 and TRBJ2-1; 8 bases fit TRBD2. This CDR3 spans 15 amino acids. Looked up from germline, CDR1 is MNHNS and CDR2 is SASEGT. V lost 6 bases to trimming and J lost 0 bases; unmatched junction nucleotides: 4. The CDR3 region has the DNA TGTGCCAGCAGGGTACTAGCGGTCTCCTACAATGAGCAGTTCTTC. It codes for CASRVLAVSYNEQFF.

The CDR3 protein is CASGLSGLSYEQYF. DNA for the CDR3: TGTGCCAGCGGACTCTCGGGACTCTCCTACGAGCAGTACTTC. J is TRBJ2-7 and V is TRBV28; maybe TRBD2 (6 bases). Trimming stripped 8 bases from V and 0 bases from J, with 14 bases between. Germline V CDR1 and CDR2: MDHEN, SYDVKM. The CDR3 totals 14 residues.

This chain joins TRBV5-1 and TRBJ2-5; 8 bases agree with TRBD2. V lost 9 bases to trimming and J lost 5 bases; unmatched junction nucleotides: 9. Germline CDR1 and CDR2: SGHRS and YFSETQ. This CDR3 is built from 13 residues. CDR3 protein: CAKKREKRETQYF. The CDR3 region has the DNA TGCGCCAAAAAGCGGGAGAAACGGGAGACCCAGTACTTC. The complete variable domain, with remaining parts taken from reference TRBV5-1 and TRBJ2-5, reads KAGVTQTPRYLIKTRGQQVTLSCSPISGHRSVSWYQQTPGQGLQFLFEYFSETQRNKGNFPGRFSGRQFSNSRSEMNVSTLELGDSALYLCAKKREKRETQYFGPGTRLLVL.

The table lists this clonotype with many counts. DNA for the CDR3: TGTGCCAGCAGCTTAGGAGGGATTGAGGAGACCCAGTACTTC. Amino acids: CASSLGGIEETQYF. The rearrangement links TRBV7-9 to TRBJ2-5, with D tentatively TRBD2 (5 bases). Germline CDR1 and CDR2: SEHNR and FQNEAQ (reference sequence). This CDR3 contains 14 residues. V shed 1 base and J shed 5 bases, with 11 bases lying between them.

This clonotype came up many times. This chain uses TRBV28 with TRBJ2-2, with D possibly being TRBD1 (8 bases). Trimming pared 6 bases from V and 5 bases from J, leaving 19 bases between. The CDR3 length is 16 residues. The germline gives CDR1 MDHEN, CDR2 SYDVKM. DNA of the CDR3: TGTGCCAGCAGCTTCTGGACAGGGAGGGGGACCGGGGAGCTGTTTTTT. As protein: CASSFWTGRGTGELFF.

This clonotype showed up many times. This chain joins TRBV20-1 and TRBJ2-3, with D unresolved. The germline V gene encodes CDR1 DFQATT and CDR2 SNEGSKA (reference sequence). V was cut by 1 base and J by 0 bases, with 8 bases left in between. The CDR3 is made up of 14 amino acids. CDR3 in amino acids: CSARVGYSTDTQYF. As DNA, the CDR3 is TGCAGTGCTAGAGTAGGTTATAGCACAGATACGCAGTATTTT.

J is TRBJ2-1 and V is TRBV25-1, with a weak D call TRBD1 (6 bases). The CDR3 runs 15 residues. V gave up 8 bases and J gave up 0 bases, with 14 bases separating them. Germline assignment: CDR1 MGHDK and CDR2 SYGVNS. The DNA for the CDR3 is TGTGCCAGCGAGTACAGGGCGAGCTCCTACAATGAGCAGTTCTTC. Its protein is CASEYRASSYNEQFF.

This clonotype has at least ten counts. This sequence joins TRBV7-6 and TRBJ2-7; perhaps TRBD2 as D (5 bases). CDR1 is SGHVS, CDR2 FNYEAQ, per germline. This CDR3 is built from 15 residues. V shed 8 bases and J shed 6 bases, with 23 bases lying between them. CDR3 protein: CASVPTADHGVEQYF. As DNA, the CDR3 is TGTGCCAGCGTCCCAACCGCGGATCACGGGGTCGAGCAGTACTTC.

In its sample, this clonotype was seen once. One end of the junction is discordant with germline, which a read error may explain. CDR3 DNA: TGTGCCGGCAGTTTAAGACTGGGCGTGAACACCGGGGAGCTGTTTTTT. Translation: CAGSLRLGVNTGELFF. The rearrangement uses TRBV6-5 and TRBJ2-2; D unclear. The CDR3 length is 16 residues. Germline-derived CDR1 and CDR2 are MNHEY and SVGAGI.

For this clonotype: A much larger clone differs from this one at a single base, so this may be a read error. The chain has TRBV6-1 and TRBJ1-1; D remains ambiguous. Germline V gene data show CDR1 as MNHNS and CDR2 as SASEGT. Trimming removed 6 bases at V and 1 base at J, with 6 bases between. The CDR3 is 12 amino acids. The CDR3 DNA is TGTGCCAGCAGAAGAGCGAACACTGAAGCTTTCTTT. This translates into CASRRANTEAFF.

This clonotype appeared many times. The chain employs TRBV7-8 and TRBJ2-1; D gene uncertain. This CDR3 contains 14 residues. Germline CDR1 reads SGHVS; CDR2 reads FQNEAQ. Trimming stripped 1 base from V and 5 bases from J, with 9 bases between. This CDR3 is CASSLVRQNNEQFF. As DNA, the CDR3 is TGTGCCAGCAGCTTAGTAAGGCAGAACAATGAGCAGTTCTTC.

This clonotype appeared many times. The J gene is TRBJ2-7, the V gene TRBV12-3 or TRBV12-4; TRBD2 might be the D (7 bases). Trimming cost V 6 bases and J 2 bases, with 14 bases left between them. This CDR3 spans 14 amino acids. The CDR3 is CASSPDGGPYEQYF. The CDR3 region has the DNA TGTGCCAGCAGCCCCGACGGGGGGCCCTACGAGCAGTACTTC.

This clonotype was observed at least ten times. The chain employs TRBV5-6 and TRBJ2-1; D is perhaps TRBD2 (6 bases). There are 13 residues in the CDR3. The V gene's germline CDR1 is SGHDT and CDR2 YYEEEE. V was cut by 5 bases and J by 7 bases, with 13 bases left in between. The CDR3 region is CASSTGGANEQFF. As DNA, the CDR3 is TGTGCCAGCAGTACGGGCGGGGCAAATGAGCAGTTCTTC.

This clonotype appeared a few times. V is TRBV6-1 and J is TRBJ1-5; D is perhaps TRBD1 (5 bases). Germline assignment: CDR1 MNHNS and CDR2 SASEGT. Between the trimmed V and J ends, which lost 4 bases and 3 bases, there was a span of 13 bases. CDR3 size: 15 residues. CDR3 in amino acids: CASSGGRAYNQPQHF. The CDR3 bases are TGTGCCAGCAGTGGTGGCAGGGCCTACAATCAGCCCCAGCATTTT.

This clonotype was counted between two and nine times. V usage is TRBV6-1 and J usage is TRBJ1-6; D uncertain. Germline V CDR1 and CDR2: MNHNS, SASEGT. Trimming stripped 6 bases from V and 0 bases from J, with 9 bases between. The CDR3 is made up of 15 amino acids. The CDR3 loop reads CASSSGRSYNSPLHF. Here the CDR3 DNA reads TGTGCCAGCAGCAGTGGGCGCTCCTATAATTCACCCCTCCACTTT.

The chain employs TRBV5-1 and TRBJ1-2; no clear D. This CDR3 is built from 14 residues. V lost 4 bases to trimming and J lost 10 bases, with 20 bases between them. Germline V gene sequence: CDR1 SGHRS, CDR2 YFSETQ. Here the CDR3 reads CASSVDSPVSDYTF. The CDR3 DNA reads TGCGCCAGCAGCGTGGACTCACCCGTCAGTGACTACACCTTC. The complete variable domain, with remaining parts taken from reference TRBV5-1 and TRBJ1-2, reads KAGVTQTPRYLIKTRGQQVTLSCSPISGHRSVSWYQQTPGQGLQFLFEYFSETQRNKGNFPGRFSGRQFSNSRSEMNVSTLELGDSALYLCASSVDSPVSDYTFGSGTRLTVV.

At least ten counts were recorded for this clonotype. The chain couples TRBV29-1 to TRBJ2-3, with 12 bases lining up with TRBD2. Trimming took 5 bases from V and 3 from J; bases not matched to a gene: 3. Germline CDR1 is SQVTM and CDR2 is ANQGSEA. The CDR3 length is 14 residues. The CDR3 reads CSVRTSGRTDTQYF. Written as DNA, the CDR3 is TGCAGCGTTCGTACTAGCGGGAGGACAGATACGCAGTATTTT.

This clonotype came up many times. This rearrangement joins TRBV9 to TRBJ2-3; perhaps TRBD1 as D (6 bases). Germline CDR1 reads SGDLS; CDR2 reads YYNGEE. V was trimmed by 4 bases and J by 1 base, leaving 16 bases between them. The CDR3 spans 16 residues. CDR3 region: CASSTDRPGGTDTQYF. DNA for the CDR3: TGTGCCAGCAGCACAGACAGGCCCGGGGGCACAGATACGCAGTATTTT.

The chain links TRBV6-2 or TRBV6-3 to TRBJ2-7, with 7 bases matching TRBD2. The DNA end is a closer match to TRBJ2-1, so the J assignment may be wrong. The CDR3 consists of 15 residues. Germline CDR1 and CDR2: MNHEY and SVGEGT. In DNA, the CDR3 is TGTGCCAGCAGTTACTGGGGGGGGAGCTCCTACGAGCAGTTCTTC. Translating gives CASSYWGGSSYEQFF.

This clonotype has at least ten counts. J is TRBJ1-2 and V is TRBV20-1; the match to TRBD1 covers 7 bases. Germline lookup yields CDR1 DFQATT and CDR2 SNEGSKA (reference sequence). CDR3 length: 16 amino acids. Unmatched junction bases numbered 12, after V lost 1 base and J lost 4 bases. The CDR3 sequence is CSARVSPTGQLYGYTF. The CDR3 bases are TGCAGTGCTAGAGTATCCCCCACGGGACAGCTCTATGGCTACACCTTC.

V gene TRBV6-2 or TRBV6-3 combines with J gene TRBJ2-5; D may be TRBD1 (7 bases). CDR1 MNHEY and CDR2 SVGEGT come from the germline V gene. The CDR3 has 17 residues. Deletions cut 4 bases from V and 4 bases from J, with 22 bases between. The CDR3 DNA reads TGTGCCAGCAGTTCCGGGTTCAGGGGGGCAAAATCAGAGACCCAGTACTTC. It translates to CASSSGFRGAKSETQYF.

The V and J genes are TRBV12-3 or TRBV12-4 and TRBJ1-2; TRBD1 might be the D (5 bases). The CDR3 covers 13 residues. V was clipped by 7 bases and J by 8 bases, with 17 bases between them. CDR3 in DNA: TGTGCCAGCACTATGGGACGGCTTATGGGCTACACCTTC. Protein product: CASTMGRLMGYTF.